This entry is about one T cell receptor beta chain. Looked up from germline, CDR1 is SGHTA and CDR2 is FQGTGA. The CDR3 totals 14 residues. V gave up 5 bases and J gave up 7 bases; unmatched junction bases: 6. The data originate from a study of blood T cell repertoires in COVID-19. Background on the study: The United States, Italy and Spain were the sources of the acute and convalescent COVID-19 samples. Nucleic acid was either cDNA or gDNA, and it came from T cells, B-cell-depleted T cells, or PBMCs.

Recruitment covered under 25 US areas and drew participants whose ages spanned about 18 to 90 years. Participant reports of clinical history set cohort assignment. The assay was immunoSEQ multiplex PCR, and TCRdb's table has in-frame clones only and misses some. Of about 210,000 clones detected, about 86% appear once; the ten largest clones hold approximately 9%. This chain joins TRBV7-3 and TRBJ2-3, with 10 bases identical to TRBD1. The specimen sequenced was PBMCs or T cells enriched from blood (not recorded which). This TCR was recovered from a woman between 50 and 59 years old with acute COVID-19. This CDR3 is CASSQGQGQYTQYF. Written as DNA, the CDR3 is TGTGCCAGCAGCCAGGGACAGGGGCAATATACGCAGTATTTT.